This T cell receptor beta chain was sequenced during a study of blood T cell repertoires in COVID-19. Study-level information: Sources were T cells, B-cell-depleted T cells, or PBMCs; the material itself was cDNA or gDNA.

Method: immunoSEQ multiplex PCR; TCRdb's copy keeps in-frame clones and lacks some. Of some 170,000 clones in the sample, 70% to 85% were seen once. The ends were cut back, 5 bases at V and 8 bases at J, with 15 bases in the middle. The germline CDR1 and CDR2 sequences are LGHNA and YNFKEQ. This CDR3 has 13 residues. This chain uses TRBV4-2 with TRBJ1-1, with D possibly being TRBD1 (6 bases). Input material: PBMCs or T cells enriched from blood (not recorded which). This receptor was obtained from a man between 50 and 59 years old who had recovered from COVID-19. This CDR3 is CASSYREGNEAFF. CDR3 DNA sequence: TGTGCCAGCAGCTACAGGGAAGGGAACGAAGCTTTCTTT.